This entry lists 20 T cell receptor beta chains sequenced from one sample in a study of beta chain features in type 1 diabetes. Notes on the study in general: Researchers report that Type 1 diabetes patients had moderately but significantly shorter TCRB CDR3s across all four CD4+ subsets.

Reverse transcribing all isolated RNA meant expressed TCRB transcripts were sequenced. Some clones are missing from TCRdb's copy, which holds only in-frame ones; the method was immunoSEQ multiplex PCR. The data show around 600,000 clones, with over 10% seen just once and 0.095% to 0.15% held by the top ten. Their recognized antigens are unknown. Sequencing input: naive CD4+ T cells from blood. All receptors derive from a young man with type 1 diabetes.

V and J are TRBV5-1 and TRBJ2-5, with no clear D. V was trimmed by 0 bases and J by 10 bases, leaving 22 bases between them. The length of the CDR3 is 16 residues. Germline values: CDR1 SGHRS, CDR2 YFSETQ. The DNA of the CDR3 is TGCGCCAGCAGCTTGGTACCGTCCCGAGCATCCGAGGTCCAGTACTTC. Amino acid sequence: CASSLVPSRASEVQYF. Supplemented by reference TRBV5-1 and TRBJ2-5, the full variable domain reads KAGVTQTPRYLIKTRGQQVTLSCSPISGHRSVSWYQQTPGQGLQFLFEYFSETQRNKGNFPGRFSGRQFSNSRSEMNVSTLELGDSALYLCASSLVPSRASEVQYFGPGTRLLVL.

The V and J genes are TRBV4-3 and TRBJ1-4; the match to TRBD1 covers 9 bases. The CDR3 has 16 amino acids. CDR1 is LGHNA, CDR2 YSLEER, per germline. The V segment lost 0 bases and the J segment 11 bases; nucleotides outside the gene matches: 10. CDR3 loop: CASSQDWGTGTGKLFF. In DNA, the CDR3 is TGCGCCAGCAGCCAAGATTGGGGGACAGGGACCGGGAAACTGTTTTTT.

The chain combines TRBV9 with TRBJ1-5; D gene unclear. V shed 0 bases and J shed 2 bases, with 12 bases lying between them. Germline CDR1 reads SGDLS; CDR2 reads YYNGEE. CDR3 size: 16 residues. The CDR3 here is CASSVGEGTGNQPQHF. CDR3 nucleotide sequence: TGTGCCAGCAGCGTAGGAGAGGGAACGGGCAATCAGCCCCAGCATTTT.

The sample holds a few counts of this clone. This CDR3 reads CASSPITTARNTEAFF. The CDR3 DNA reads as TGTGCCAGCTCACCAATAACTACAGCTCGGAACACTGAAGCTTTCTTT. J is TRBJ1-1 and V is TRBV18; D unresolved. Trimming shortened V by 2 bases and J by 1 base, and 14 bases separated the two germline ends. The CDR3 totals 16 residues. Germline assignment: CDR1 KGHSH and CDR2 LQKENI.

This clone came up a few times. The V gene is TRBV2, the J gene TRBJ1-2; D remains ambiguous. V lost 6 bases to trimming and J lost 0 bases, with 11 bases between them. The CDR3 totals 14 residues. From germline, CDR1 is SNHLY and CDR2 FYNNEI. The CDR3 reads CASRQTGPNYGYTF. DNA for the CDR3: TGTGCCAGCAGACAGACCGGTCCTAACTATGGCTACACCTTC. The entire variable domain, with the rest obtained from reference TRBV2 and TRBJ1-2, is as follows: EPEVTQTPSHQVTQMGQEVILRCVPISNHLYFYWYRQILGQKVEFLVSFYNNEISEKSEIFDDQFSVERPDGSNFTLKIRSTKLEDSAMYFCASRQTGPNYGYTFGSGTRLTVV.

This clone was detected only a few times. This chain links TRBV4-2 with TRBJ2-7; 13 bases are shared with TRBD2. J was trimmed by 2 bases and V by 4 bases; bases with no gene match: 2. This CDR3 comprises 15 residues. Germline V gives CDR1 LGHNA, CDR2 YNFKEQ. The CDR3 loop is CASSLGLAGTYEQYF. CDR3 DNA: TGTGCCAGCAGCCTGGGACTAGCGGGGACCTACGAGCAGTACTTC.

This clone was picked up a small number of times. The rearrangement uses TRBV27 and TRBJ1-2; 7 bases map to TRBD1. Germline V gene sequence: CDR1 MNHEY, CDR2 SMNVEV (reference sequence). The CDR3 consists of 13 residues. V was clipped by 5 bases and J by 5 bases; unmatched bases: 5. The CDR3 bases are TGTGCCAGCAGTCCGCGACAGGGTTATGGCTACACCTTC. It specifies CASSPRQGYGYTF.

The chain links TRBV6-6 to TRBJ2-7, with D tentatively TRBD1 (6 bases). Germline assignment: CDR1 MNHNY and CDR2 SVGAGI (reference sequence). This CDR3 region has 11 residues. Trimming took off 10 bases at V and 5 bases at J, with 12 bases between the two ends. The CDR3 nucleotides read TGTGCCACAACAGGGAGCCACGAGCAGTACTTC. Translation gives CATTGSHEQYF.

The chain joins TRBV18 to TRBJ1-2; D perhaps matches TRBD1 (5 bases). The CDR3 spans 14 residues. Germline V CDR1 and CDR2: KGHSH, LQKENI. Trimming took 2 bases from V and 5 from J, leaving 12 bases between them. CDR3 sequence (DNA): TGTGCCAGCTCACCAGACAGTACGCAATATGGCTACACCTTC. Translation gives CASSPDSTQYGYTF. Variable domain in full (rest from reference TRBV18 and TRBJ1-2): NAGVMQNPRHLVRRRGQEARLRCSPMKGHSHVYWYRQLPEEGLKFMVYLQKENIIDESGMPKERFSAEFPKEGPSILRIQQVVRGDSAAYFCASSPDSTQYGYTFGSGTRLTVV.

The chain is built from TRBV9 and TRBJ1-2, with 7 bases fitting TRBD1. CDR1 is SGDLS, CDR2 YYNGEE, per germline. The CDR3 is 15 residues long. Trimming at V came to 4 bases and at J to 7 bases, leaving 13 bases not matched to a gene. The CDR3 loop is CASSSGQAWFGGYTF. For the CDR3, the DNA is TGTGCCAGCAGCAGCGGACAGGCGTGGTTCGGTGGCTACACCTTC.

V usage is TRBV5-1 and J usage is TRBJ2-7, with D perhaps TRBD2 (5 bases). V lost 0 bases and J lost 2, with 15 bases in between. This CDR3 comprises 16 residues. Germline CDR1 reads SGHRS; CDR2 reads YFSETQ. CDR3: CASSLGGSRIPYEQYF. CDR3 nucleotide sequence: TGCGCCAGCAGCTTGGGAGGGAGCCGAATCCCCTACGAGCAGTACTTC.

This clone has just a few counts. V usage is TRBV2 and J usage is TRBJ2-1; D gene ambiguous. This CDR3 is 11 amino acids long. CDR1 and CDR2 from the germline V gene are SNHLY and FYNNEI. Trimming removed 7 bases from V and 7 bases from J, with 8 bases in between. The CDR3 here is CASTVRNEQFF. CDR3 coding DNA: TGTGCCAGCACCGTTAGGAATGAGCAGTTCTTC.

The chain employs TRBV5-6 and TRBJ2-5; D possibly corresponds to TRBD2 (6 bases). V lost 0 bases to trimming and J lost 2 bases, with 11 bases between them. The CDR3 consists of 15 residues. Germline CDR1 SGHDT, CDR2 YYEEEE. The CDR3 spells CASSLGLGLQETQYF. CDR3 in DNA: TGTGCCAGCAGCTTGGGATTGGGACTTCAAGAGACCCAGTACTTC.

This clone has more than one count but fewer than ten. This chain uses TRBV23-1 with TRBJ1-2, with D possibly matching TRBD1 (5 bases). Being an ORF, TRBV23-1 has a function that is uncertain. The CDR3 has 17 residues. V lost 4 bases, J lost 6 bases, and 24 bases lay in between. The CDR3 nucleotides read TGCGCCAGCAGTCCCAATCTAGGACACCGATATGACAATGGCTACACCTTC. Translation gives CASSPNLGHRYDNGYTF.

J is TRBJ2-5 and V is TRBV5-6; a possible D gene is TRBD1 (5 bases). This CDR3 has 15 residues. The germline V gene encodes CDR1 SGHDT and CDR2 YYEEEE. V lost 4 bases to trimming and J lost 2 bases, with 15 bases between them. The CDR3 reads CASSGTDSLQETQYF. The CDR3 DNA reads as TGTGCCAGCAGCGGAACCGACAGTCTTCAAGAGACCCAGTACTTC.

The chain is built from TRBV29-1 and TRBJ2-2, with D unclear. The CDR3 is 11 amino acids. Trimming left V 4 bases short and J 8 bases short, with 8 bases between. The germline V gene has CDR1 SQVTM and CDR2 ANQGSEA. CDR3 sequence: CSVGDEGELFF. As DNA, the CDR3 is TGCAGCGTTGGAGACGAGGGGGAGCTGTTTTTT.

V gene TRBV2 combines with J gene TRBJ2-1; 8 nucleotides align to TRBD1. Germline assignment: CDR1 SNHLY and CDR2 FYNNEI. This CDR3 comprises 13 residues. Trimming removed 4 bases from V and 8 bases from J; junction bases left unmatched: 4. CDR3 protein: CASSGLTGDEQFF. DNA for the CDR3: TGTGCCAGCAGTGGGCTGACAGGGGATGAGCAGTTCTTC.

J is TRBJ2-1 and V is TRBV7-8, with D tentatively TRBD1 (7 bases). V shed 4 bases and J shed 1 base, with 11 bases lying between them. Per germline, CDR1 SGHVS and CDR2 FQNEAQ. This CDR3 is 15 amino acids long. This CDR3 is CASSYQGGSYNEQFF. The CDR3 bases are TGTGCCAGCAGCTACCAGGGGGGTTCCTACAATGAGCAGTTCTTC.

Only a few counts were recorded for this clone. The genes are TRBV5-6 and TRBJ1-2; 8 nucleotides match TRBD1. V lost 7 bases and J lost 6; bases outside the gene matches: 5. There are 12 residues in the CDR3. Germline CDR1 and CDR2: SGHDT and YYEEEE. CDR3: CASGRQGHGYTF. The CDR3 nucleotides read TGTGCCAGCGGACGACAGGGGCATGGCTACACCTTC.

This clone was detected a few times. The J gene is TRBJ2-5, the V gene TRBV20-1; no definite D call. The germline gives CDR1 DFQATT, CDR2 SNEGSKA (reference sequence). This CDR3 spans 10 amino acids. With 1 base removed from V and 6 bases from J, the gap between germline ends came to 3 bases. CDR3 nucleotides: TGCAGTGCTAGAGCCCAGACCCAGTACTTC. Translating gives CSARAQTQYF.